These T cell receptor beta chains were read from a single sample in a study of T cell repertoires in aging, cancer and after chemotherapy. TCRdb recomputed calls from the multiplex PCR reads with MiXCR, one row per CDR3 protein. The sample consists of roughly 2,300 distinct CDR3 sequences, 24% of them appearing once. Sequenced: blood. The receptors were sampled from a human donor with a solid tumor. Each CDR3 is given with its conserved first and last residue. Each record gives: V gene, CDR3 protein.

V: TRBV5-1; CDR3: CASSLDRGRTAEGYTF
V: TRBV13; CDR3: CASSLGAGATPGTGELFF
V: TRBV19; CDR3: CASTGYRRKNTEAFF
V: TRBV19; CDR3: CASSMRGYNKQFF
V: TRBV29-1; CDR3: CSVSGGRSPTDTQYF
V: TRBV27; CDR3: CASSPMAGGNLEQYF
V: TRBV4-2; CDR3: CASSPDGTSGAETQYF
V: TRBV14; CDR3: CASSPLGPGYNEQFF
V: TRBV5-4; CDR3: CASSLEQGNEKLFF
V: TRBV5-4; CDR3: CASSGGTSGNTGELFF
V: TRBV27; CDR3: CASARGQNSPLHF
V: TRBV6-6; CDR3: CASSSRGLGGGTDTQYF
V: TRBV5-6; CDR3: CASSSHWGGREETQYF
V: TRBV20-1; CDR3: CSARGQRGGETQYF
V: TRBV30; CDR3: CAWSVQGPPWETQYF
V: TRBV10-3; CDR3: CAISETRTGLRETQYF
V: TRBV2; CDR3: CASRKQGVGTDTQYF
V: TRBV5-1; CDR3: CASSLEAGTSGRASYEQYF
V: TRBV12-3/TRBV12-4; CDR3: CASRHSGGGTYEQYF
V: TRBV6-2/TRBV6-3; CDR3: CASTAAGAVTGANVLTF